The present entry profiles one T cell receptor (beta chain) with its context. Its target is unknown. The data derive from a study of glioma-infiltrating T cells after dendritic cell vaccination. Study-level points and caveats: TCR clonality showed no direct relationship with survival.

The germline V and J ends were trimmed by 1 base and 2 bases, with 9 bases remaining between them. CDR3 length: 14 residues. Looked up from germline, CDR1 is MNHNS and CDR2 is SASEGT. The PCR used 60 V beta and 13 J beta primers. Libraries were prepared by immunoSEQ multiplex PCR; TCRdb keeps only in-frame clonotypes and omits some of them. This repertoire shows 110,000 or so clones, around 91% found once; its top ten account for 2.7%. As to time point: after dendritic cell vaccination, including at tumor progression/relapse. The sample here was blood, taken after dendritic cell vaccination. The clonotype was recovered from a human donor with glioblastoma. J is TRBJ2-7 and V is TRBV6-1, with D possibly TRBD2 on 5 matching bases. CDR3: CASSEGVATYEQYF. The CDR3 coding sequence is TGTGCCAGCAGTGAAGGAGTAGCGACCTACGAGCAGTACTTC.